These 30 T cell receptor beta chains were all obtained from the same sample, sequenced in a study of healthy donors' naive CD4 and CD8 T cells. Starting from approximately 500 ng of total RNA, TCR libraries were made with linear amplification. In TCRdb, the reads were re-called with MiXCR into one record per CDR3 protein. The top ten hold 2.3% of the sample, which has approximately 180,000 distinct CDR3 sequences, over 60% seen once. The sequencing input was naive CD4+ and CD8+ T cells sorted from blood, pooled from several donors. The receptor set was obtained from a pool of human donors in good health; the sample pools cells from several healthy donors.

The chain employs TRBV6-2 or TRBV6-3 and TRBJ1-5; D uncertain. Per germline, CDR1 MNHEY and CDR2 SVGEGT. Between the trimmed V and J ends, which lost 8 bases and 7 bases, there was a span of 6 bases. This CDR3 has 10 amino acids. CDR3 DNA: TGTGCCAGCGGTCGCCAGCCCCAGCATTTT. This sequence encodes CASGRQPQHF.

The chain couples TRBV7-2 to TRBJ2-7; a possible D gene is TRBD2 (6 bases). The V and J ends lost 2 bases and 3 bases respectively, with 20 bases between them. This CDR3 spans 17 amino acids. CDR1 is SGHTA and CDR2 is FQGNSA in the germline V gene. CDR3 sequence reads: CASSLSHQSGRLYEQYF. As DNA, the CDR3 is TGTGCCAGCAGCTTATCCCACCAAAGTGGGAGGCTCTACGAGCAGTACTTC.

The V and J genes are TRBV5-1 and TRBJ2-5, with 7 bases lining up with TRBD2. V lost 0 bases and J lost 1; bases outside the gene matches: 3. CDR3 length equals 15 residues. Germline lookup yields CDR1 SGHRS and CDR2 YFSETQ. DNA for the CDR3: TGCGCCAGCAGCTTGGATGGCGGGGGCCAAGAGACCCAGTACTTC. As protein: CASSLDGGGQETQYF.

V usage is TRBV29-1 and J usage is TRBJ2-3; 7 nucleotides match TRBD1. CDR3 length: 15 amino acids. Germline lookup yields CDR1 SQVTM and CDR2 ANQGSEA. Trimming at V came to 6 bases and at J to 4 bases, leaving 13 bases not matched to a gene. The CDR3 region has the DNA TGCAGCGTCAACAGGGGCGAGGGGTTGGCAGATACGCAGTATTTT. Translating it yields CSVNRGEGLADTQYF.

This rearrangement joins TRBV6-1 to TRBJ1-2; D gene ambiguous. Germline-derived CDR1 and CDR2 are MNHNS and SASEGT. The CDR3 consists of 14 residues. V was shortened by 4 bases and J by 4 bases, with 13 bases between the two germline ends. In DNA, the CDR3 is TGTGCCAGCAGTGGCCCCGACGGCCCCTATGGCTACACCTTC. Protein product: CASSGPDGPYGYTF.

CDR3 coding DNA: TGTGCCATCAGTGAGTCGCTGGACAGGGCAGATACGCAGTATTTT. Protein: CAISESLDRADTQYF. The genes are TRBV10-3 and TRBJ2-3; 8 bases are shared with TRBD1. Losses at the gene ends were 0 bases for V and 4 bases for J; bases not matched to a gene: 3. This CDR3 contains 15 residues. Germline loops: CDR1 ENHRY, CDR2 SYGVKD.

This chain connects TRBV27 to TRBJ1-5, with D perhaps matching TRBD1 (5 bases). Germline values: CDR1 MNHEY, CDR2 SMNVEV (reference sequence). This CDR3 comprises 15 residues. V lost 5 bases and J lost 6, with 17 bases in between. The CDR3 loop is CASSPSGRVGQPQHF. CDR3 nucleotide sequence: TGTGCCAGCAGTCCCAGCGGCAGGGTAGGTCAGCCCCAGCATTTT.

The V and J genes are TRBV19 and TRBJ1-1; D uncertain. Germline V gene data show CDR1 as LNHDA and CDR2 as SQIVND (reference sequence). CDR3 size: 15 residues. V was pared by 3 bases and J by 3 bases, with 14 bases between. The CDR3 reads CASSIWAPTDTEAFF. CDR3 DNA: TGTGCCAGTAGTATTTGGGCCCCTACGGACACTGAAGCTTTCTTT.

J is TRBJ2-7 and V is TRBV5-4; 10 bases agree with TRBD2. Trimming at V came to 4 bases and at J to 1 base, leaving 5 bases not matched to a gene. Germline V gives CDR1 SGHNT, CDR2 YYREEE (reference sequence). The CDR3 is 15 residues long. The CDR3 sequence is CASSVASGSSYEQYF. CDR3 sequence (DNA): TGTGCCAGCAGCGTCGCTAGCGGGAGTTCCTACGAGCAGTACTTC.

This clonotype has just one count. The chain has TRBV5-6 and TRBJ1-1; D gene unclear. Per germline, CDR1 SGHDT and CDR2 YYEEEE. The CDR3 is 13 residues long. V shed 4 bases and J shed 3 bases, with 10 bases lying between them. Here the CDR3 reads CASSVRGYTEAFF. Written as DNA, the CDR3 is TGTGCCAGCAGCGTCCGGGGATACACTGAAGCTTTCTTT.

The chain recombines TRBV6-5 with TRBJ2-1, with 7 bases that match TRBD1. This CDR3 region has 14 residues. Germline loops: CDR1 MNHEY, CDR2 SVGAGI. After removal of 5 bases from V and 0 bases from J, the junction contained 1 base not matched to a gene. DNA of the CDR3: TGTGCCAGCAGTGCAGGGGGCTCCTACAATGAGCAGTTCTTC. Translation: CASSAGGSYNEQFF.

This chain connects TRBV5-5 to TRBJ2-6; possibly TRBD1 for D (6 bases). The CDR3 totals 16 residues. Germline V lookup: CDR1 SGHKS, CDR2 YYEKEE (reference sequence). Trimming pared 2 bases from V and 2 bases from J, leaving 11 bases between. Here the CDR3 reads CASSLRTETGANVLTF. The CDR3 nucleotides read TGTGCCAGCAGCTTAAGGACAGAAACTGGGGCCAACGTCCTGACTTTC.

The V gene is TRBV6-5, the J gene TRBJ2-7; TRBD1 is a possible D gene (5 bases). The CDR3 has 14 amino acids. V was clipped by 2 bases and J by 2 bases, with 10 bases between them. From germline, CDR1 is MNHEY and CDR2 SVGAGI. CDR3 in DNA: TGTGCCAGCAGTTACCACAGGCTTACCTACGAGCAGTACTTC. As protein: CASSYHRLTYEQYF.

The chain recombines TRBV6-2 or TRBV6-3 with TRBJ2-7, with TRBD1 matching 10 bases. V trimming: 6 bases; J trimming: 2 bases; junction bases outside the gene matches: 10. Germline V gives CDR1 MNHEY, CDR2 SVGEGT. CDR3 length equals 16 residues. Written as DNA, the CDR3 is TGTGCCAGCAGGGGGACAGGGGCTAGCAGAACCTACGAGCAGTACTTC. Translation: CASRGTGASRTYEQYF.

The J gene is TRBJ2-1, the V gene TRBV27; 9 positions agree with TRBD2. The junction had 5 bases not matched to a gene; V was cut back by 5 bases and J by 3 bases. The germline CDR1 and CDR2 sequences are MNHEY and SMNVEV (reference sequence). The CDR3 runs to 15 residues. The CDR3 coding sequence is TGTGCCAGCAGTCACAGACTAGCGGACTACAATGAGCAGTTCTTC. Protein sequence: CASSHRLADYNEQFF.

This clonotype was recorded a few times. The chain uses TRBV7-8 and TRBJ2-1, with D hard to call. Per the germline V gene, CDR1 is SGHVS and CDR2 is FQNEAQ. V was pared by 5 bases and J by 0 bases, with 11 bases between. The CDR3 contains 15 residues. The CDR3 loop reads CASSRSTNSYNEQFF. The CDR3 DNA reads as TGTGCCAGCAGCCGCAGTACTAACTCCTACAATGAGCAGTTCTTC.

The chain employs TRBV10-3 and TRBJ2-1, with 14 bases fitting TRBD2. The CDR3 contains 20 residues. Germline loops: CDR1 ENHRY, CDR2 SYGVKD. The V segment lost 0 bases and the J segment 6 bases; nucleotides outside the gene matches: 13. The CDR3 nucleotides read TGTGCCATCAGTGAGTCGGTGGTGTACGGAGGGACTAGCGGGAGCAATGAGCAGTTCTTC. This codes for CAISESVVYGGTSGSNEQFF.

V and J are TRBV29-1 and TRBJ1-2, with TRBD1 matching 8 bases. From germline, CDR1 is SQVTM and CDR2 ANQGSEA. J lost 11 bases, V lost 7 bases, and 12 bases had no gene match. The CDR3 contains 12 residues. The CDR3 spells CSGGRDRKGYTF. CDR3 nucleotides: TGCAGCGGCGGCCGGGACAGGAAGGGTTACACCTTC.

The chain carries TRBV29-1 and TRBJ2-1, with 13 nucleotides matching TRBD2. CDR1 and CDR2 from the germline V gene are SQVTM and ANQGSEA. The length of the CDR3 is 17 residues. J was trimmed by 2 bases and V by 1 base; bases with no gene match: 5. The CDR3 DNA follows: TGCAGCGTTGAAGGTGCCGGGACTAGCGGGACCTACAATGAGCAGTTCTTC. Translating it yields CSVEGAGTSGTYNEQFF.

The V gene is TRBV30, the J gene TRBJ2-7; D might be TRBD1 (5 bases). Per germline, CDR1 GTSNPN and CDR2 SVGIG (reference sequence). The CDR3 runs to 15 residues. The ends were cut back, 0 bases at V and 5 bases at J, with 17 bases in the middle. The CDR3 sequence is CAWSVGVGREDEQYF. In nucleotides, the CDR3 is TGTGCCTGGAGTGTAGGAGTTGGCAGGGAAGACGAGCAGTACTTC.

This chain uses TRBV5-1 with TRBJ2-1, with 11 bases matching TRBD2. Germline V gene sequence: CDR1 SGHRS, CDR2 YFSETQ. The CDR3 consists of 15 residues. The V segment lost 1 base and the J segment 5 bases; nucleotides outside the gene matches: 2. CDR3: CASSLTLAGDNEQFF. In nucleotides, the CDR3 is TGCGCCAGCAGCTTGACACTAGCGGGAGACAATGAGCAGTTCTTC. The entire variable domain, with the rest obtained from reference TRBV5-1 and TRBJ2-1, is as follows: KAGVTQTPRYLIKTRGQQVTLSCSPISGHRSVSWYQQTPGQGLQFLFEYFSETQRNKGNFPGRFSGRQFSNSRSEMNVSTLELGDSALYLCASSLTLAGDNEQFFGPGTRLTVL.

This clonotype showed up just a few times. The gene calls are TRBV6-6 and TRBJ1-5; TRBD1 matches at 9 bases. The CDR3 runs to 13 residues. Germline loops: CDR1 MNHNY, CDR2 SVGAGI (reference sequence). J gave up 6 bases and V 7 bases, and 4 bases lay outside the gene matches. CDR3 DNA: TGTGCCAGCACGGGACAGGGTATTCAGCCCCAGCATTTT. Translated, it gives CASTGQGIQPQHF.

The chain has TRBV5-4 and TRBJ2-3; 12 bases are shared with TRBD2. Trimming took 0 bases from V and 4 from J; bases not matched to a gene: 3. Germline CDR1 is SGHNT and CDR2 is YYREEE (reference sequence). The length of the CDR3 is 16 residues. The CDR3 DNA follows: TGTGCCAGCAGCTTGGGACTAGCGGGAGAGGCAGATACGCAGTATTTT. As protein: CASSLGLAGEADTQYF.

This clonotype was observed a handful of times. This chain uses TRBV7-8 with TRBJ2-6; the match to TRBD1 covers 8 bases. Germline V gene lookup returns CDR1 SGHVS and CDR2 FQNEAQ. V was clipped by 2 bases and J by 1 base; unmatched bases: 1. This CDR3 is built from 16 residues. The CDR3 coding sequence is TGTGCCAGCAGCTTAAACAGGGGGTCTGGGGCCAACGTCCTGACTTTC. Its translation is CASSLNRGSGANVLTF.

This clonotype was found many times. The chain joins TRBV29-1 to TRBJ1-5; D is undetermined. With 6 bases removed from V and 0 bases from J, the gap between germline ends came to 6 bases. CDR3 length: 12 residues. Germline V gene lookup returns CDR1 SQVTM and CDR2 ANQGSEA. The CDR3 here is CSVGSSNQPQHF. CDR3 in DNA: TGCAGCGTAGGCAGTAGCAATCAGCCCCAGCATTTT.

J is TRBJ2-1 and V is TRBV11-2; D perhaps matches TRBD1 (6 bases). V was pared by 3 bases and J by 6 bases, with 9 bases between. The CDR3 contains 13 residues. Germline values: CDR1 SGHAT, CDR2 FQNNGV. The CDR3 loop reads CASSFDRFNEQFF. The CDR3 bases are TGTGCCAGCAGCTTCGACAGGTTCAATGAGCAGTTCTTC.

The chain carries TRBV29-1 and TRBJ1-1, with no clear D. Germline CDR1 reads SQVTM; CDR2 reads ANQGSEA. CDR3 size: 13 residues. Trimming removed 6 bases at V and 3 bases at J, with 14 bases between. CDR3 protein: CSVRFRRDTEAFF. The CDR3 nucleotides are TGCAGCGTACGGTTCAGAAGGGACACTGAAGCTTTCTTT.

The gene calls are TRBV12-3 or TRBV12-4 and TRBJ1-1; maybe TRBD1 (5 bases). CDR3 size: 14 residues. V was pared by 3 bases and J by 1 base, with 9 bases between. This chain's CDR3 is CASSFQGENTEAFF. The DNA of the CDR3 is TGTGCCAGCAGTTTTCAGGGTGAGAACACTGAAGCTTTCTTT.

This chain uses TRBV12-5 with TRBJ2-5, with a weak D call TRBD2 (5 bases). The CDR3 contains 13 residues. The V gene's germline CDR1 is LGHNT and CDR2 FRNRAP. V was shortened by 6 bases and J by 1 base, with 9 bases between the two germline ends. CDR3 sequence: CASGFGIQETQYF. CDR3 DNA: TGTGCTAGTGGCTTCGGGATCCAAGAGACCCAGTACTTC.

This clonotype was recorded a few times. The CDR3 DNA follows: TGTGCCATCAGTGATACAGGGAGCTCCTACAATGAGCAGTTCTTC. Amino acid sequence: CAISDTGSSYNEQFF. V is TRBV10-3 and J is TRBJ2-1; tentative D call: TRBD1 (6 bases). The germline CDR1 and CDR2 sequences are ENHRY and SYGVKD. The CDR3 is made up of 15 amino acids. V was shortened by 3 bases and J by 0 bases, with 9 bases between the two germline ends.